The rows below give T cell receptor beta chains drawn from one sample of a study of blood T cell repertoires in COVID-19. Clones were sequenced by immunoSEQ multiplex PCR, and TCRdb holds only the in-frame ones, with some missing. The sample carries around 250,000 clones, 75% to 90% recorded once. The sample comprised peripheral blood. These receptors came from a young man who had recovered from COVID-19. Both conserved end residues are part of each CDR3. The order of the fields is clone size, D gene, J gene, V gene, CDR3 DNA, CDR3 protein. D genes are given only for firm matches. A clone size is listed for some rows: how often the clone was seen (once, few, many), or a class if it is expanded.

NA NA TRBJ2-5 TRBV13 TGTGCCAGCAGCTTAGGCGTGGAGACCCAGTACTTC CASSLGVETQYF
NA TRBD1 TRBJ2-1 TRBV5-5 TGTGCCAGCAGACTCCCGGGACAGGGTGAGCAGTTCTTC CASRLPGQGEQFF
NA NA TRBJ2-5 TRBV7-6 TGTGCCAGCACCCGATGGGGCGAGCCCCATCAGACCCAGTACTTC CASTRWGEPHQTQYF
NA NA TRBJ1-2 TRBV3-1/TRBV3-2 TGTGCCAGCAGCCAAGATCCGGGAGGTCTAGATGGCTACACCTTC CASSQDPGGLDGYTF
NA NA TRBJ1-3 TRBV30 TGTGCCTGGAGCAGGGCAGGAGGAAACACCATATATTTT CAWSRAGGNTIYF
NA NA TRBJ1-6 TRBV6-5 TGTGCCAGTACCCGCCGGGGGAGACTCGGGTCACCCCTCCACTTT CASTRRGRLGSPLHF
NA NA TRBJ1-2 TRBV5-1 TGCGCCAGCAGCACACCGGGGAGTAACTATGGCTACACCTTC CASSTPGSNYGYTF
NA NA TRBJ1-4 TRBV6-5 TGTGCCAGCAGTTACAGGGGAACTAATGAAAAACTGTTTTTT CASSYRGTNEKLFF
NA NA TRBJ2-7 TRBV5-1 TGCGCCAGCAGCATACAAGGACAGATCTCCTACGAGCAGTACTTC CASSIQGQISYEQYF
NA NA TRBJ1-4 TRBV5-1 TGCGCCAGCAGCTTGGCGGGGGATTTCTATGAAAAACTGTTTTTT CASSLAGDFYEKLFF
NA NA TRBJ1-2 TRBV4-1 TGCGCCAGCAGCCAGGGAGCCGACGACTTTCGGCGTGGCTACACCTTC CASSQGADDFRRGYTF
NA TRBD1 TRBJ1-2 TRBV29-1 TGCACCACGGGACAGGGTGTAAGTGGCTACACCTTC CTTGQGVSGYTF
once NA TRBJ1-5 TRBV4-3 TGCGCCAGCAGCCAAGGTGGGGGAGGACAGCCCCAGCATTTT CASSQGGGGQPQHF
NA NA TRBJ1-5 TRBV7-2 TGTGCCAGCAGCTTATCCAGGGTGGGACAGCCCCAGCATTTT CASSLSRVGQPQHF